Shown below are 11 T cell receptor beta chains from a single sample sequenced in a study of cytomegalovirus exposure and HLA in healthy donors. The PCR used 60 Vbeta and 13 Jbeta primers. Here immunoSEQ multiplex PCR was the method, and the copy in TCRdb shows in-frame clones only, minus some. The data hold around 200,000 clones, with 70% to 85% observed a single time. The sample comprised PBMCs. Receptor source: a girl between 2 and 10 years old in good health and CMV-seropositive.

The rearrangement uses TRBV6-4 and TRBJ1-4, with 10 bases identical to TRBD1. Looked up from germline, CDR1 is MRHNA and CDR2 is SNTAGT. The CDR3 is 17 residues long. The J segment lost 4 bases and the V segment lost 5 bases, leaving 10 bases of the junction unmatched. In DNA, the CDR3 is TGTGCCAGCAGTTTGGACAGGGGGTCGTTTCGTAATGAAAAACTGTTTTTT. It codes for CASSLDRGSFRNEKLFF.

This clone was recorded once. The chain uses TRBV6-1 and TRBJ1-1; D call uncertain. V was pared by 3 bases and J by 3 bases, with 11 bases between. The CDR3 has 14 residues. Germline CDR1 is MNHNS and CDR2 is SASEGT. CDR3 region: CASSDEPSYTEAFF. CDR3 in DNA: TGTGCCAGCAGTGACGAGCCCTCTTACACTGAAGCTTTCTTT.

V and J are TRBV11-1 and TRBJ2-7; 12 bases map to TRBD1. Per germline, CDR1 SGHAT and CDR2 FQDESV (reference sequence). The CDR3 length is 15 residues. Germline trimming cut 4 bases from V and 5 bases from J; bases unmatched to any gene: 6. CDR3 DNA sequence: TGTGCCAGCAGCTCCGGGACAGGGGGCTTCCACGAGCAGTACTTC. This encodes CASSSGTGGFHEQYF.

The chain uses TRBV30 and TRBJ1-6; D ambiguous. The V end was cut by 4 bases, the J end by 3 bases, with 10 bases between. Per the germline V gene, CDR1 is GTSNPN and CDR2 is SVGIG (reference sequence). The length of the CDR3 is 14 residues. The CDR3 nucleotides are TGTGCCTGGACCCACCGGGTCTATAATTCACCCCTCCACTTT. Protein product: CAWTHRVYNSPLHF.

This clone has only one observation. The chain links TRBV7-3 to TRBJ1-2; D not certain. This CDR3 is built from 13 residues. V was shortened by 4 bases and J by 7 bases, with 13 bases between the two germline ends. CDR1 SGHTA and CDR2 FQGTGA come from the germline V gene. CDR3 protein: CASSSNREGGYTF. In DNA, the CDR3 is TGTGCCAGCAGCTCTAACCGGGAGGGTGGCTACACCTTC.

The chain joins TRBV5-4 to TRBJ1-2, with 9 bases fitting TRBD1. The CDR3 length is 15 residues. Trimming cost V 4 bases and J 3 bases; bases outside gene matches: 7. Germline CDR1 reads SGHNT; CDR2 reads YYREEE (reference sequence). CDR3 DNA: TGTGCCAGCAGCCCACAGGGGGCGCCTTACTATGGCTACACCTTC. Translation gives CASSPQGAPYYGYTF.

The rearrangement uses TRBV5-1 and TRBJ1-1; a possible D gene is TRBD1 (5 bases). Per the germline V gene, CDR1 is SGHRS and CDR2 is YFSETQ. V lost 6 bases and J lost 1, with 16 bases in between. There are 15 residues in the CDR3. The CDR3 loop reads CASILALTGNTEAFF. Here the CDR3 DNA reads TGCGCCAGCATATTAGCTCTAACAGGGAACACTGAAGCTTTCTTT.

The chain carries TRBV16 and TRBJ2-1; possibly TRBD2 for D (6 bases). Germline V gives CDR1 KGHSY, CDR2 FQNENV. This CDR3 contains 15 residues. V gave up 4 bases and J gave up 2 bases, with 12 bases separating them. CDR3 region: CASSRAGNAYNEQFF. The CDR3 DNA reads TGTGCCAGCAGCCGAGCGGGCAACGCCTACAATGAGCAGTTCTTC.

This clone was observed a single time. V is TRBV6-5 and J is TRBJ2-3; TRBD2 matches at 9 bases. The CDR3 spans 14 residues. Germline CDR1 is MNHEY and CDR2 is SVGAGI. V shed 7 bases and J 4 bases; nucleotides not matched to a gene: 6. CDR3 coding DNA: TGTGCCAGCACAATGGGGACTAGCCCAGATACGCAGTATTTT. Translation: CASTMGTSPDTQYF.

The chain combines TRBV25-1 with TRBJ2-2; 9 bases line up with TRBD2. This CDR3 region has 16 residues. With 3 bases clipped from V and 6 bases from J, the junction kept 8 bases outside the gene matches. CDR1 and CDR2 (germline): MGHDK, SYGVNS. The CDR3 reads CASSEPGLATPGELFF. CDR3 coding DNA: TGTGCCAGCAGTGAGCCGGGACTAGCCACCCCCGGGGAGCTGTTTTTT.

The chain combines TRBV5-6 with TRBJ2-1; tentative D call: TRBD1 (5 bases). V shed 2 bases and J shed 5 bases, with 17 bases lying between them. The CDR3 runs to 16 residues. Germline CDR1 reads SGHDT; CDR2 reads YYEEEE. In nucleotides, the CDR3 is TGTGCCAGCAGCTTACCGGCGTTGACAGCGAACAATGAGCAGTTCTTC. It encodes CASSLPALTANNEQFF.